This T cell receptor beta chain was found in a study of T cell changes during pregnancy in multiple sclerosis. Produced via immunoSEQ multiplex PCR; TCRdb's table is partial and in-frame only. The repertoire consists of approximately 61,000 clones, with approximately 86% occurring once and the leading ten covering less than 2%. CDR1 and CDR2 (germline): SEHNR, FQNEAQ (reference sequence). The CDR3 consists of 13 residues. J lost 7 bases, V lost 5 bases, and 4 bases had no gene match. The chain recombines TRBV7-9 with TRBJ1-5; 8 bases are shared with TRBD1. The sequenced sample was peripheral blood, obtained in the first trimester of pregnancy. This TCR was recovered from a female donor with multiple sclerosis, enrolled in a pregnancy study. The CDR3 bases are TGTGCCAGCAGCAGACAGGGGCACCAGCCCCAGCATTTT. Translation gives CASSRQGHQPQHF.